This entry features one T cell receptor (beta chain) sequence. PCR involved 60 Vbeta and 13 Jbeta primers. Data came from immunoSEQ multiplex PCR; TCRdb stores just in-frame clones and leaves some out. This sample carries about 260,000 clones, roughly two thirds of them seen once, and the ten largest clones take under 3%. The data stem from a study of cytomegalovirus exposure and HLA in healthy donors. The CDR3 runs to 15 residues. Germline CDR1 is LNHDA and CDR2 is SQIVND (reference sequence). V was shortened by 3 bases and J by 5 bases, with 14 bases between the two germline ends. The chain combines TRBV19 with TRBJ2-1; D might be TRBD1 (5 bases). The TCR sequence derives from a female donor in good health and CMV-seronegative. Input material: PBMCs. DNA for the CDR3: TGTGCCAGTAGTATGGGTAACAGGCCCAACAATGAGCAGTTCTTC. Translating it yields CASSMGNRPNNEQFF.